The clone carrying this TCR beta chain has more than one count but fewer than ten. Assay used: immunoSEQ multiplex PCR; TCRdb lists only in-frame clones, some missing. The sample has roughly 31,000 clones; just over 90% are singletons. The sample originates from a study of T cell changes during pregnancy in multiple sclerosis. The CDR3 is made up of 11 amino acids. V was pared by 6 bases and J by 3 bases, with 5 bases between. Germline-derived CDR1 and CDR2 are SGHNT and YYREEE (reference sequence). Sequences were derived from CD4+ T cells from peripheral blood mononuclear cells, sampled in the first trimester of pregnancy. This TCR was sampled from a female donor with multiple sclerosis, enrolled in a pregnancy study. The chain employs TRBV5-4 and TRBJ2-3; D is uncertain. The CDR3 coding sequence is TGTGCCAGCAAATCTACAGATACGCAGTATTTT. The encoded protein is CASKSTDTQYF.